What follows describes a single TCR beta chain. The antigen is undetermined. The sample is drawn from a study of cytomegalovirus exposure and HLA in healthy donors. Points from the study as a whole: Many donors shared some public TCRs, even though most TCR sequences were rare. Association of 15,000 to 20,000 TCR beta sequences with HLA alleles was found at 0.05 false discovery rate in a later analysis. Follow-up analysis seemed to connect common viral pathogens with several of the most significant clusters identified.

The PCR contained 60 Vbeta and 13 Jbeta primers. Repertoires were generated with immunoSEQ multiplex PCR, while TCRdb's copy carries only in-frame clones and drops some. Among about 200,000 clones, approximately 79% were seen once, and the ten largest hold about 1.5%. The TCR originated in a man aged 45 to 65 in good health and CMV-seronegative. Sequenced: PBMCs.

The CDR3 sequence is CASSPGRQGKETQYF. CDR3 bases: TGTGCCAGCTCACCAGGAAGGCAGGGGAAAGAGACCCAGTACTTC. This chain connects TRBV18 to TRBJ2-5; possible D gene TRBD1, 6 bases. The CDR3 consists of 15 residues. Trimming left V 2 bases short and J 3 bases short, with 13 bases between. CDR1 and CDR2 (germline): KGHSH, LQKENI. The entire variable domain, with the rest obtained from reference TRBV18 and TRBJ2-5, is as follows: NAGVMQNPRHLVRRRGQEARLRCSPMKGHSHVYWYRQLPEEGLKFMVYLQKENIIDESGMPKERFSAEFPKEGPSILRIQQVVRGDSAAYFCASSPGRQGKETQYFGPGTRLLVL.